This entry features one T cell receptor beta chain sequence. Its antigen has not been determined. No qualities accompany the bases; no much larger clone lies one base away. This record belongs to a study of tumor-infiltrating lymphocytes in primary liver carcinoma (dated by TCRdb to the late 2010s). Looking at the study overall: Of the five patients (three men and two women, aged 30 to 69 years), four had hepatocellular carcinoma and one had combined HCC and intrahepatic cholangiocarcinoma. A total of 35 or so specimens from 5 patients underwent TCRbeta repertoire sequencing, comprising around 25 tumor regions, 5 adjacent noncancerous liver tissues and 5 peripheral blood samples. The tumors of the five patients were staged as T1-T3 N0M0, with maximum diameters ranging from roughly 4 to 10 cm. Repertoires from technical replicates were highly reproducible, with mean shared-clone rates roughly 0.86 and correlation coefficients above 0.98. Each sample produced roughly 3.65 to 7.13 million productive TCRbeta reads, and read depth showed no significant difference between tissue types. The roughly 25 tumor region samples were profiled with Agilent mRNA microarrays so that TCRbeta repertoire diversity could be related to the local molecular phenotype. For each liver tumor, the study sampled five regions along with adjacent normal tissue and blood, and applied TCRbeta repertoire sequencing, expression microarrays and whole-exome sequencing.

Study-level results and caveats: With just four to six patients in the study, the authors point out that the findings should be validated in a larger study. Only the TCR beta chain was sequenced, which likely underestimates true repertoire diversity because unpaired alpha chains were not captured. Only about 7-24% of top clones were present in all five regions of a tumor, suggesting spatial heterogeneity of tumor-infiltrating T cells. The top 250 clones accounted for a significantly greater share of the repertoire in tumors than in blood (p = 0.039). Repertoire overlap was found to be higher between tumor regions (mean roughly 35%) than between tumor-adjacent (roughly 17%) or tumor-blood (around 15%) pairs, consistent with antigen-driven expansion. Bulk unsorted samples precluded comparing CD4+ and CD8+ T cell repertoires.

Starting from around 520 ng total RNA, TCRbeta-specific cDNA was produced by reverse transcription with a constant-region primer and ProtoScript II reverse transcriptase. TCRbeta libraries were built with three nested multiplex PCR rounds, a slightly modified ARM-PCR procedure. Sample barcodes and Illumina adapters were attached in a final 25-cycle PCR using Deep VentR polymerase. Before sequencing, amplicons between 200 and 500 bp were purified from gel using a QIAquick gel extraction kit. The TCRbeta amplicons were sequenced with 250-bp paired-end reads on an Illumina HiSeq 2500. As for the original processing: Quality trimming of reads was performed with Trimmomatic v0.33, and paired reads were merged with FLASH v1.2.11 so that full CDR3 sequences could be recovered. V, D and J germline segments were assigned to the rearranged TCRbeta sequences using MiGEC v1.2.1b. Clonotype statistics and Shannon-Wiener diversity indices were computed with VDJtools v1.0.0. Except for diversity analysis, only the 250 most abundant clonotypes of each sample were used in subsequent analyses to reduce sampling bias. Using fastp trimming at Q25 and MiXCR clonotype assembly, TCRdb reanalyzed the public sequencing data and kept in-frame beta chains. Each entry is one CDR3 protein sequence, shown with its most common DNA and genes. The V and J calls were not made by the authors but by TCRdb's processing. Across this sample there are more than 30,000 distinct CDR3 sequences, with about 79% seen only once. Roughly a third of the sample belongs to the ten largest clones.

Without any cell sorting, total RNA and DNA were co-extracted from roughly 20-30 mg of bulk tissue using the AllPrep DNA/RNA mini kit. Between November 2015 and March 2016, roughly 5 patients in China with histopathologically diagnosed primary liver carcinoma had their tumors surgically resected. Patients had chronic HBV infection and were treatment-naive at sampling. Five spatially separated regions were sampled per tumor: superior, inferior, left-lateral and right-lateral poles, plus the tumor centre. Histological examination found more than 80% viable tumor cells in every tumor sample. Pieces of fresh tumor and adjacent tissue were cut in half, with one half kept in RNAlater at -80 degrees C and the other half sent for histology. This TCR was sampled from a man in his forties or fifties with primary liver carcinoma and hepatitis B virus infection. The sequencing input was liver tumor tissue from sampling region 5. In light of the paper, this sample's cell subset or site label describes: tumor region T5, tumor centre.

The CDR3 loop reads CASSKEKQWGETQYF. DNA sequence: TGTGCCAGCAGCAAAGAGAAGCAATGGGGGGAGACCCAGTACTTC. The chain is assembled from TRBV21-1 and TRBJ2-5; whether TRBD1, the table's D call, matches the DNA was not checked. TRBV21-1 represents a pseudogene. There are 15 amino acids in the CDR3, from cysteine to phenylalanine inclusive. Of all the DNA, just the CDR3 is kept, 45 bases in frame from base 1.